This is a list of T cell receptor beta chains from one sample in a study of T cell repertoires in cytomegalovirus infection. No antigen has been assigned to these receptors. TCRdb itself ran the reads through MiXCR, one entry per CDR3 protein. The repertoire holds around 100,000 distinct CDR3 sequences, with 10% as singletons. Source material: PBMCs, sequenced either directly or after in vitro stimulation (not recorded which). The receptor source for this set is a human donor in good health (CMV status not recorded). Some clones in this sample may be carry-over from other donors' samples. Each CDR3 is given with its conserved first and last residue. The order of the fields is V gene, D gene, J gene, clone size, CDR3 protein, CDR3 DNA. D genes are given only for firm matches. Some rows mark clone size as missing; the rest say once, few, many or name a class of expanded clone.

TRBV7-3	TRBD1	TRBJ1-2	many	CASSPSGTGGFGYTF	TGTGCCAGCAGCCCCAGTGGGACAGGGGGCTTTGGCTACACCTTC
TRBV2	-	TRBJ1-2	-	CASSDRGDYGYTF	TGTGCCAGCAGTGACCGGGGCGACTATGGCTACACCTTC
TRBV7-2	TRBD2	TRBJ2-7	many	CASSLARTSDVEQYF	TGTGCCAGCAGCTTAGCCCGGACTAGCGACGTCGAGCAGTACTTC
TRBV24-1	-	TRBJ2-2	many	CASTEGGSTGELFF	TGTGCCAGTACCGAGGGAGGTAGCACCGGGGAGCTGTTTTTT
TRBV7-2	-	TRBJ2-3	many	CASRSGNTDTQYF	TGTGCCAGCAGAAGCGGAAACACAGATACGCAGTATTTT
TRBV7-2	TRBD2	TRBJ2-2	many	CASSGGALAGGTGELFF	TGTGCCAGCAGCGGCGGGGCGCTAGCGGGAGGAACCGGGGAGCTGTTTTTT
TRBV7-2	-	TRBJ1-1	few	CASSPRVGNTEAFF	TGTGCCAGCAGCCCCAGGGTGGGGAACACTGAAGCTTTCTTT
TRBV7-2	TRBD2	TRBJ2-1	many	CASSPRAGGSYNEQFF	TGTGCCAGCAGCCCCCGAGCGGGAGGATCCTACAATGAGCAGTTCTTC
TRBV3-1	-	TRBJ1-1	few	CASSQSEYTEAFF	TGTGCCAGCAGCCAATCCGAATACACTGAAGCTTTCTTT
TRBV12-3/TRBV12-4	-	TRBJ1-5	few	CASSLRDPGGGNQPQHF	TGTGCCAGCAGTTTAAGGGACCCCGGAGGAGGCAATCAGCCCCAGCATTTT
TRBV7-2	-	TRBJ1-2	many	CASSHRGEVGFTF	TGTGCCAGCAGCCATAGGGGGGAAGTGGGGTTCACCTTC
TRBV6-5	TRBD1	TRBJ1-1	-	CASSLQGGLGTEAFF	TGTGCCAGCAGTTTGCAGGGGGGTCTGGGCACTGAAGCTTTCTTT
TRBV25-1	TRBD1	TRBJ1-2	few	CASSVGQHYGYTF	TGTGCCAGCAGTGTGGGACAGCACTATGGCTACACCTTC
TRBV7-8	-	TRBJ2-2	many	CASSLVIASNTGELFF	TGTGCCAGCAGCTTAGTAATAGCTTCGAACACCGGGGAGCTGTTTTTT
TRBV7-9	TRBD2	TRBJ2-2	many	CASSRSGTSVLLEPGELFF	TGTGCCAGCAGCCGATCCGGGACTAGCGTTCTTCTCGAACCCGGGGAGCTGTTTTTT
TRBV3-1	-	TRBJ1-5	many	CASSQSYYQPQHF	TGTGCCAGCAGCCAATCATATTATCAGCCCCAGCATTTT
TRBV7-6	-	TRBJ1-5	-	CASSSGSYNSNQPQHF	TGTGCCAGCAGCTCCGGATCGTACAATAGCAATCAGCCCCAGCATTTT
TRBV12-3/TRBV12-4	-	TRBJ2-3	many	CASSSDPGSQYF	TGTGCCAGCAGTTCCGACCCCGGGTCGCAGTATTTT
TRBV20-1	TRBD1	TRBJ1-4	few	CSARVWGTGEIEKLFF	TGCAGTGCTAGAGTTTGGGGGACAGGGGAAATCGAAAAACTGTTTTTT
TRBV6-2/TRBV6-3	TRBD2	TRBJ2-1	few	CASTTSGSNHEQFF	TGTGCCAGCACGACTAGCGGGAGTAACCATGAGCAGTTCTTC
TRBV7-2	-	TRBJ1-1	many	CASSLVGDLEAFF	TGTGCCAGCAGCTTAGTTGGGGACTTGGAAGCTTTCTTT
TRBV6-6	TRBD1	TRBJ2-5	many	CASSREWDREETQYF	TGTGCCAGCTCGAGGGAATGGGACAGAGAAGAGACCCAGTACTTC
TRBV12-3/TRBV12-4	-	TRBJ2-5	-	CASKFLASLGETQYF	TGTGCCAGCAAGTTCCTAGCGAGCCTCGGGGAGACCCAGTACTTC
TRBV29-1	-	TRBJ1-2	-	CSVSSATNYGYTF	TGCAGCGTTAGCAGCGCGACTAACTATGGCTACACCTTC
TRBV27	TRBD2	TRBJ2-2	few	CASSLLAGGTGELFF	TGTGCCAGCAGTTTACTAGCGGGGGGCACCGGGGAGCTGTTTTTT
TRBV6-2/TRBV6-3	TRBD1	TRBJ2-6	many	CASSFRDSFAGANVLTF	TGTGCCAGCAGTTTCCGGGACAGTTTTGCAGGGGCCAACGTCCTGACTTTC
TRBV9	TRBD1	TRBJ2-3	-	CASSVDTRVDRGRGDTQYF	TGTGCCAGCAGCGTAGATACCAGGGTGGACAGGGGGCGCGGAGATACGCAGTATTTT
TRBV11-3	-	TRBJ2-1	many	CASSLRYESYNEQFF	TGTGCCAGCAGCTTAAGATACGAAAGCTACAATGAGCAGTTCTTC
TRBV7-9	TRBD1	TRBJ2-3	many	CASGSYRDRGTDTQYF	TGTGCCAGCGGATCTTACCGGGACAGGGGTACAGATACGCAGTATTTT
TRBV11-2	TRBD1	TRBJ2-3	medium-sized	CASSLNRGRTDTQYF	TGTGCCAGCAGCTTAAACAGGGGTCGCACAGATACGCAGTATTTT
TRBV6-2/TRBV6-3	TRBD1	TRBJ1-2	many	CASSTGTGVYGYTF	TGTGCCAGCAGTACCGGGACAGGAGTCTATGGCTACACCTTC
TRBV29-1	-	TRBJ2-7	-	CSVVRLTAYEQYF	TGCAGCGTTGTTAGGCTGACAGCCTACGAGCAGTACTTC
TRBV7-2	TRBD2	TRBJ2-1	many	CASSFLAGGNNEQFF	TGTGCCAGCAGCTTTCTAGCGGGAGGAAACAATGAGCAGTTCTTC
TRBV27	TRBD2	TRBJ2-7	-	CASKALAGDYEQYF	TGTGCCAGCAAGGCCCTAGCGGGAGACTACGAGCAGTACTTC
TRBV2	TRBD1	TRBJ2-2	many	CASTVERTGTGELFF	TGTGCCAGCACAGTTGAGAGGACAGGCACCGGGGAGCTGTTTTTT
TRBV30	-	TRBJ1-2	few	CAWSSGRTFDGYTF	TGTGCCTGGAGTTCGGGGAGGACGTTCGATGGCTACACCTTC